A selection of T cell receptor beta chains follows, all from one sample in a study of cytotoxic CD8 clonotypes in ibrutinib-treated CLL. Assay used: immunoSEQ multiplex PCR; TCRdb lists only in-frame clones, some missing. This sample carries some 290,000 clones, 80% of them seen once, and the ten largest clones take 5% to 7%. The sequencing used PBMCs, collected before ibrutinib treatment. The receptors shown here come from a human donor with chronic lymphocytic leukemia. The CDR3 runs from the conserved cysteine through the conserved F or W. Fields, in order: CDR3 DNA, CDR3 protein, V gene, D gene, J gene, clone size. The D gene is left open where the match is weak. Size is omitted from some rows. Given values are once, few, many or a class for expanded clones.

TGTGCCAGCTCACCACTTTTCCTAATCGGGGAGACCCAGTACTTC	CASSPLFLIGETQYF	TRBV18	.	TRBJ2-5	once
TGCGCCAGCAGCGGAAGCGGGACCTACAATGAGCAGTTCTTC	CASSGSGTYNEQFF	TRBV5-1	TRBD2	TRBJ2-1	few
TGTGCCAGCAGCTTGCTCGCGGGGGAAGGCTACACCTTC	CASSLLAGEGYTF	TRBV5-6	.	TRBJ1-2	.
TGTGCCAGCAGCTTACAAGGGTTCGGAGAGACCCAGTACTTC	CASSLQGFGETQYF	TRBV7-2	.	TRBJ2-5	.
TGTGCCAGCAGCGCCGGGACTAGCGGGGGAGAGACCCAGTACTTC	CASSAGTSGGETQYF	TRBV5-5	TRBD2	TRBJ2-5	.
TGTGCCTGGAGTGATGGCGGGGTGAATAGCAATCAGCCCCAGCATTTT	CAWSDGGVNSNQPQHF	TRBV30	.	TRBJ1-5	.
TGTGCCAGCAGAAGAGTCTACGAGCAGTACTTC	CASRRVYEQYF	TRBV11-2	.	TRBJ2-7	few
TGTGCCAGCTCACCACCGCCCAGCTATTCTAACTATGGCTACACCTTC	CASSPPPSYSNYGYTF	TRBV18	.	TRBJ1-2	.
TGTGCCAGCAGTGCTTCAGGGACCTCCTACGAGCAGTACTTC	CASSASGTSYEQYF	TRBV25-1	.	TRBJ2-7	.
TGTGCCGCGAACCGGCAGGGTGGGTCACCTGAAGCTTTCTTT	CAANRQGGSPEAFF	TRBV5-4	.	TRBJ1-1	.
TGTGCCAGCAGCTTAGTCAGGGGGCTGGGCACTGAAGCTTTCTTT	CASSLVRGLGTEAFF	TRBV11-2	TRBD1	TRBJ1-1	.
TGTGCCAGTAGTATAGATGGGCCTAGCGGGAGTACCGGGGAGCTGTTTTTT	CASSIDGPSGSTGELFF	TRBV19	TRBD2	TRBJ2-2	.
TGTGCCAGCAGTTACTCGATAGGTAATACGCAGTATTTT	CASSYSIGNTQYF	TRBV6-6	.	TRBJ2-3	once
TGTGCCAGCAGTTTAACGGTAATAGACTATGGCTACACCTTC	CASSLTVIDYGYTF	TRBV28	.	TRBJ1-2	.
TGTGCCAGCAGTTACAACAGGGATGGCTACACCTTC	CASSYNRDGYTF	TRBV6-6	.	TRBJ1-2	.
TGCGCCAGCAGCCCGGGACTAGCGAGGAATGAGCAGTTCTTC	CASSPGLARNEQFF	TRBV4-1	TRBD2	TRBJ2-1	.
TGTGCCTGGAGGGGGACCGGGACAGGGGCCGGGGAGCTGTTTTTT	CAWRGTGTGAGELFF	TRBV30	TRBD1	TRBJ2-2	.
TGTGCCAGCAGTTTTGCCGGGGAGCTGTTTTTT	CASSFAGELFF	TRBV11-2	.	TRBJ2-2	.
TGTGCCAGCAGGAGGGGACAGGCCTACAATGAGCAGTTCTTC	CASRRGQAYNEQFF	TRBV27	TRBD1	TRBJ2-1	.
TGTGCCAGCAGTTCTAGGGGCATGATTTACAATGAGCAGTTCTTC	CASSSRGMIYNEQFF	TRBV28	.	TRBJ2-1	once
TGTGCCAGCAGCCTCCAACAGTTGGCTGAAGCTTTCTTT	CASSLQQLAEAFF	TRBV7-2	.	TRBJ1-1	.
TGCAGTGGCTCGACAGGGTTGGAGCAGTACTTC	CSGSTGLEQYF	TRBV20-1	TRBD1	TRBJ2-7	.
TGCGCCAGCAGCTTGGACAGGGCACCTAATGAAAAACTGTTTTTT	CASSLDRAPNEKLFF	TRBV5-1	.	TRBJ1-4	.
TGCGCCAGCTCCCGGGACACTCAAGAGACCCAGTACTTC	CASSRDTQETQYF	TRBV5-1	.	TRBJ2-5	.
TGTGCCAGCAGCTTCGGGCCCTACGAGCAGTACTTC	CASSFGPYEQYF	TRBV7-9	.	TRBJ2-7	.
TGTGCCAGCAGCCCGACTAGGCGACCCTACAATGAGCAGTTCTTC	CASSPTRRPYNEQFF	TRBV27	.	TRBJ2-1	.
TGTGCCAGCTCACCCACAGGATTGCAAGAGACCCAGTACTTC	CASSPTGLQETQYF	TRBV18	.	TRBJ2-5	few
TGTGCCAGCAGCCCGAGGACTAGCGGGAGGGACACCGGGGAGCTGTTTTTT	CASSPRTSGRDTGELFF	TRBV5-4	TRBD2	TRBJ2-2	.
TGTGCCATCGGGGGGACAGGGACCCAAGAGACCCAGTACTTC	CAIGGTGTQETQYF	TRBV10-3	TRBD1	TRBJ2-5	.
TGCAGCGTCCCAAGGCGGGAGGGGAATGAGCAGTTCTTC	CSVPRREGNEQFF	TRBV29-1	TRBD2	TRBJ2-1	.
TGTGCCAGCAGCTTAAAGGGTGGGAACGCAGATACGCAGTATTTT	CASSLKGGNADTQYF	TRBV7-3	.	TRBJ2-3	.
TGTGCCAGCAGCTTTGAGCGGGAGGGCTGGAAGACCCAGTACTTC	CASSFEREGWKTQYF	TRBV5-4	TRBD2	TRBJ2-5	.
TGTGCCAGCAGCCCTCCTCCGGGACAGACGGACATTCAGTACTTC	CASSPPPGQTDIQYF	TRBV27	TRBD1	TRBJ2-4	.
TGTGCCAGCAGCTTTTCGGGAGGTCCCGTCGGGGAGCTGTTTTTT	CASSFSGGPVGELFF	TRBV11-3	TRBD2	TRBJ2-2	.
TGTGCCAGCAGCCCCCTGGGGGCGGGAGGATATTACGAGCAGTACTTC	CASSPLGAGGYYEQYF	TRBV4-2	TRBD2	TRBJ2-7	.
TGTGCCAGCAGCGAGACTAGCGGGAGGGCCGGTGATACGCAGTATTTT	CASSETSGRAGDTQYF	TRBV9	TRBD2	TRBJ2-3	.
TGTGCCAGCTCACCGAGGGACGGCTCCTACGAGCAGTACTTC	CASSPRDGSYEQYF	TRBV18	.	TRBJ2-7	.
TGCGCCAGCAGCTTCTTTACTACGGAAGAGACCCAGTACTTC	CASSFFTTEETQYF	TRBV5-1	.	TRBJ2-5	.
TGTGCCAGCTCACCACCGGCGGGCGGCCTTCTGGGTGGCTACACCTTC	CASSPPAGGLLGGYTF	TRBV18	.	TRBJ1-2	.
TGTGCCAGCAGCGTAGCGGGTGGCTCCGGAGAGACCCAGTACTTC	CASSVAGGSGETQYF	TRBV9	.	TRBJ2-5	.
TGTGCCAGCAGTTTTGGGGCAGGGGGCGGCAATCAGCCCCAGCATTTT	CASSFGAGGGNQPQHF	TRBV28	TRBD1	TRBJ1-5	.
TGTGCCAGCAGCTTAGTAGGGCCCCAGCATTTT	CASSLVGPQHF	TRBV7-2	.	TRBJ1-5	.
TGTGCCAGCAGTCTACCCCAACTAGCGGGACGTACAGATACGCAGTATTTT	CASSLPQLAGRTDTQYF	TRBV28	TRBD2	TRBJ2-3	.
TGTGCCAGCAGCCGATCTCGGACAGGGGCATACGAGCAGTACTTC	CASSRSRTGAYEQYF	TRBV6-5	TRBD1	TRBJ2-7	.
TGTGCCAGCAGCAAGCGCGGTAGCGGGAGGGCCTTTGGGTACGAGCAGTACTTC	CASSKRGSGRAFGYEQYF	TRBV27	TRBD2	TRBJ2-7	.
TGCGCCAGCAGGGGACTAGCGGGAGCAGACAATGAGCAGTTCTTC	CASRGLAGADNEQFF	TRBV23-1	TRBD2	TRBJ2-1	.
TGTGCCAGCAGCCCTAAACAGGGGAGCGGGAGAGGCACCTACGAGCAGTACTTC	CASSPKQGSGRGTYEQYF	TRBV4-2	.	TRBJ2-7	.
TGCGCCAGCAGCCAAGAGGCTAGCTCAATTCGGACCCAGTACTTC	CASSQEASSIRTQYF	TRBV4-3	.	TRBJ2-5	.
TGTGCCAGCAACCGAGCGGGGACAGGATATGGCTACACCTTC	CASNRAGTGYGYTF	TRBV11-2	TRBD1	TRBJ1-2	once
TGTGCCTGGAGTCTGAAAGGGGGGGATGGCTACACCTTC	CAWSLKGGDGYTF	TRBV30	.	TRBJ1-2	.
TGTGCCACCCTCTCGGGGGGACAGCTACAAGAGACCCAGTACTTC	CATLSGGQLQETQYF	TRBV25-1	.	TRBJ2-5	.
TGTGCCAGCTCACGTAACAACCGTGTCGATGAGCAGTTCTTC	CASSRNNRVDEQFF	TRBV18	.	TRBJ2-1	.
TGTGCCAGCTCACCACCAGGCAGCTCCTACGAGCAGTACTTC	CASSPPGSSYEQYF	TRBV18	.	TRBJ2-7	few
TGTGCCAGCAGTTTTAAACCCTCAGGCGCCGGGGAGCTGTTTTTT	CASSFKPSGAGELFF	TRBV27	.	TRBJ2-2	.
TGTGCCAGCAGCTCCCGACTAGCGGGAGGCGTAACCTACGAGCAGTACTTC	CASSSRLAGGVTYEQYF	TRBV7-9	TRBD2	TRBJ2-7	.
TGTGCCAGCAGCAAGACAGGGGCGGGGGGCTACGAGCAGTACTTC	CASSKTGAGGYEQYF	TRBV7-6	.	TRBJ2-7	.
TGTGCCAGCTCACCAGGTGGAGCGGACTCCTACGAGCAGTACTTC	CASSPGGADSYEQYF	TRBV18	.	TRBJ2-7	.
TGTGCCAGCAGCTTAGGGTTCGGGAGGGTCGACGGGGAGCTGTTTTTT	CASSLGFGRVDGELFF	TRBV11-3	TRBD2	TRBJ2-2	.
TGTGCCAGCAGTCGTAACTACGAGCAGTACTTC	CASSRNYEQYF	TRBV6-5	.	TRBJ2-7	few
TGTGCCAGCTCACCATCTTGGCTAGCGGGAAGGGAGCGAGAGACCCAGTACTTC	CASSPSWLAGRERETQYF	TRBV18	TRBD2	TRBJ2-5	few